Each of the 29 T cell receptor beta chains below was sequenced from the same sample in a study of T cell responses to AZD1222 COVID-19 vaccine. Libraries were prepared by immunoSEQ multiplex PCR; TCRdb keeps only in-frame clonotypes and omits some of them. The sample holds around 70,000 clones, about 90% seen once. Source: peripheral blood, taken 28 days after the second AZD1222 dose. These receptors came from an adult who received the AZD1222 COVID-19 vaccine.

This chain uses TRBV25-1 with TRBJ2-1; 14 bases map to TRBD2. V lost 4 bases to trimming and J lost 15 bases; unmatched junction nucleotides: 11. Germline V gene lookup returns CDR1 MGHDK and CDR2 SYGVNS. The CDR3 has 15 residues. CDR3 sequence (DNA): TGTGCCAGCAGTGCGTCCGGGACTAGCGGGAGAGTGGCGTTCTTC. Its translation: CASSASGTSGRVAFF.

This clone showed up just a few times. This chain uses TRBV28 with TRBJ1-4; 7 bases match TRBD1. The CDR3 has 18 amino acids. The V gene end was trimmed by 6 bases and the J gene end by 2 bases; junction bases not matched to a gene: 15. CDR1 and CDR2 from the germline V gene are MDHEN and SYDVKM. In DNA, the CDR3 is TGTGCCAGCAGCCCACCCCGGACAGGAGGGCGCACTAATGAAAAACTGTTTTTT. This sequence encodes CASSPPRTGGRTNEKLFF.

Concerning this clone itself: In the same sample, other DNA sequences code for this CDR3. The chain has TRBV3-1 (or the pseudogene TRBV3-2) and TRBJ2-1; TRBD2 is a possible D gene (6 bases). There are 14 residues in the CDR3. Germline V gene data show CDR1 as LGHDT and CDR2 as YNNKEL (reference sequence). V lost 2 bases to trimming and J lost 2 bases, with 7 bases between them. This chain's CDR3 is CASSQRGTYNEQFF. In nucleotides, the CDR3 is TGTGCCAGCAGCCAACGCGGGACCTACAATGAGCAGTTCTTC.

This chain connects TRBV11-3 to TRBJ2-7; D is perhaps TRBD2 (7 bases). Germline values: CDR1 SGHNT, CDR2 YENEEA. V gave up 3 bases and J gave up 4 bases, with 13 bases separating them. The CDR3 runs 14 residues. The CDR3 sequence: CASSFGGGGYEQYF. The DNA of the CDR3 is TGTGCCAGCAGCTTTGGAGGGGGGGGTTACGAGCAGTACTTC. The variable domain in full, with the rest retrieved from reference TRBV11-3 and TRBJ2-7, is EAGVVQSPRYKIIEKKQPVAFWCNPISGHNTLYWYLQNLGQGPELLIRYENEEAVDDSQLPKDRFSAERLKGVDSTLKIQPAELGDSAVYLCASSFGGGGYEQYFGPGTRLTVT.

The chain links TRBV6-6 to TRBJ2-3; the match to TRBD2 covers 8 bases. Germline values: CDR1 MNHNY, CDR2 SVGAGI (reference sequence). Trimming at V came to 2 bases and at J to 7 bases, leaving 5 bases not matched to a gene. The CDR3 is made up of 14 amino acids. The chain's CDR3 is CASSYERETYTQYF. CDR3 in DNA: TGTGCCAGCAGTTACGAGCGGGAGACGTATACGCAGTATTTT.

V is TRBV6-5 and J is TRBJ1-2, with TRBD1 as a possible D gene (6 bases). The CDR3 is made up of 14 amino acids. The germline V gene encodes CDR1 MNHEY and CDR2 SVGAGI. Trimming left V 8 bases short and J 4 bases short, with 17 bases between. The CDR3 spells CASRMSGGSYGYTF. Written as DNA, the CDR3 is TGTGCCAGCCGAATGTCGGGGGGCTCCTATGGCTACACCTTC.

This clone has more than one count but fewer than ten. This chain joins TRBV7-9 and TRBJ2-1; D perhaps matches TRBD2 (5 bases). The CDR3 extends over 12 amino acids. Trimming took 1 base from V and 9 from J, leaving 7 bases between them. From germline, CDR1 is SEHNR and CDR2 FQNEAQ (reference sequence). The CDR3 is CASSLGRGEQFF. The CDR3 DNA reads TGTGCCAGCAGCTTAGGACGGGGTGAGCAGTTCTTC.

The gene calls are TRBV3-1 (or the pseudogene TRBV3-2) and TRBJ2-1; TRBD2 agrees at 12 bases. Germline CDR1 reads LGHDT; CDR2 reads YNNKEL (reference sequence). The CDR3 spans 17 residues. The trim removed 1 base at V and 4 bases at J, leaving 5 bases unmatched. In nucleotides, the CDR3 is TGTGCCAGCAGCCAAGGGACTAGCGGGAAACAGTACAATGAGCAGTTCTTC. It translates to CASSQGTSGKQYNEQFF.

The chain employs TRBV21-1 and TRBJ2-5. TRBV21-1 is described as a pseudogene. This CDR3 has 11 residues. The CDR3 reads CASSKGGVRYF. CDR3 bases: TGTGCCAGCAGCAAAGGGGGTGTGAGGTACTTC.

This chain connects TRBV23-1 to TRBJ2-7; no clear D. TRBV23-1 is placed among ORFs of uncertain function. CDR3 size: 16 residues. V lost 4 bases to trimming and J lost 1 base, with 17 bases between them. Written as DNA, the CDR3 is TGCGCCAGCAGTCCTCAGGTCGAGAGGCCTTCCTACGAGCAGTACTTC. Protein sequence: CASSPQVERPSYEQYF.

The gene calls are TRBV4-1 and TRBJ2-1; 7 bases agree with TRBD1. Germline V gene data show CDR1 as MGHRA and CDR2 as YSYEKL. Losses at the gene ends were 0 bases for V and 10 bases for J; bases not matched to a gene: 9. This CDR3 contains 15 residues. CDR3 loop: CASSQDPRGGGEQFF. DNA of the CDR3: TGCGCCAGCAGCCAAGACCCTAGAGGGGGCGGCGAGCAGTTCTTC.

The chain joins TRBV9 to TRBJ1-1; 7 nucleotides align to TRBD1. V lost 3 bases, J lost 2 bases, and 4 bases stayed unmatched. The CDR3 contains 14 residues. Germline values: CDR1 SGDLS, CDR2 YYNGEE. CDR3 loop: CASSATGINTEAFF. The CDR3 DNA follows: TGTGCCAGCAGCGCGACAGGGATCAACACTGAAGCTTTCTTT.

V gene TRBV5-1 combines with J gene TRBJ2-5; 8 positions agree with TRBD2. From germline, CDR1 is SGHRS and CDR2 YFSETQ. The V and J ends lost 0 bases and 2 bases, in that order; junction bases with no gene match: 9. The CDR3 consists of 17 residues. CDR3: CASSLAATSGPQETQYF. CDR3 nucleotide sequence: TGCGCCAGCAGCTTGGCCGCTACTAGCGGTCCACAAGAGACCCAGTACTTC.

The rearrangement uses TRBV7-6 and TRBJ2-3, with D perhaps matching TRBD1 (5 bases). With 4 bases removed from V and 3 bases from J, the gap between germline ends came to 14 bases. Per the germline V gene, CDR1 is SGHVS and CDR2 is FNYEAQ. The CDR3 covers 15 residues. CDR3 DNA: TGTGCCAGCAGCTCAGGAGTAGGGGTGACAGATACGCAGTATTTT. Its translation is CASSSGVGVTDTQYF.

The chain combines TRBV12-5 with TRBJ2-3; D perhaps matches TRBD2 (5 bases). The CDR3 covers 14 residues. V was cut by 0 bases and J by 1 base, with 5 bases left in between. Per germline, CDR1 LGHNT and CDR2 FRNRAP. The CDR3 DNA sequence: TGTGCTAGTGGTTTGGTACTAGGCACAGATACGCAGTATTTT. It codes for CASGLVLGTDTQYF.

This clone was counted a few times. The chain couples TRBV6-4 to TRBJ2-1, with TRBD2 identical over 12 bases. The germline V gene has CDR1 MRHNA and CDR2 SNTAGT. With V trimmed by 0 bases and J by 6 bases, 0 bases remained unmatched. There are 15 residues in the CDR3. The CDR3 spells CASSDSTSGSNEQFF. In DNA, the CDR3 is TGTGCCAGCAGTGACTCGACTAGCGGGAGCAATGAGCAGTTCTTC.

V usage is TRBV5-4 and J usage is TRBJ1-6, with 7 bases identical to TRBD1. CDR1 is SGHNT, CDR2 YYREEE, per germline (reference sequence). The junction had 1 base not matched to a gene; V was cut back by 0 bases and J by 4 bases. This CDR3 comprises 15 residues. The CDR3 sequence: CASSLDRGYNSPLHF. CDR3 nucleotides: TGTGCCAGCAGCTTGGACAGGGGTTATAATTCACCCCTCCACTTT.

V gene TRBV6-6 combines with J gene TRBJ1-1; the D gene is possibly TRBD1 (5 bases). V lost 2 bases and J 10 bases, leaving 8 bases between the germline ends. The CDR3 runs 11 residues. CDR1 MNHNY and CDR2 SVGAGI come from the germline V gene (reference sequence). CDR3 region: CASSYVGGAFF. As DNA, the CDR3 is TGTGCCAGCAGTTACGTCGGGGGAGCTTTCTTT.

This clone has a single count. J is TRBJ1-5 and V is TRBV19; no reliable D call. V lost 5 bases, J lost 4 bases, and 9 bases lay in between. Germline V CDR1 and CDR2: LNHDA, SQIVND (reference sequence). The CDR3 extends over 13 amino acids. This CDR3 reads CASSSQINQPQHF. The CDR3 nucleotides read TGTGCCAGTAGTTCACAAATTAATCAGCCCCAGCATTTT.

V gene TRBV4-2 combines with J gene TRBJ1-2; D perhaps matches TRBD1 (6 bases). Germline CDR1 is LGHNA and CDR2 is YNFKEQ. Trimming stripped 3 bases from V and 3 bases from J, with 11 bases between. This CDR3 is built from 14 residues. The CDR3 nucleotides read TGTGCCAGCAGCCATAACAGGGTAGACTATGGCTACACCTTC. Its translation: CASSHNRVDYGYTF.

This clone was picked up one time. The CDR3 protein is CSVRTGRAGELFF. The CDR3 nucleotides are TGCAGCGTCCGGACAGGGCGGGCCGGGGAGCTGTTTTTT. V and J are TRBV29-1 and TRBJ2-2; TRBD1 matches 8 bases. This CDR3 is built from 13 residues. Losses at the gene ends were 6 bases for V and 6 bases for J; bases not matched to a gene: 6. Germline V CDR1 and CDR2: SQVTM, ANQGSEA.

A single count supports this clone. The chain recombines TRBV19 with TRBJ1-5; perhaps TRBD1 as D (5 bases). Per germline, CDR1 LNHDA and CDR2 SQIVND (reference sequence). The CDR3 has 14 residues. V lost 6 bases, J lost 9 bases, and 18 bases lay in between. The CDR3 coding sequence is TGTGCCAGTAGACCAGAGGGGCGAGGTTTGCCCCAGCATTTT. It codes for CASRPEGRGLPQHF.

The chain couples TRBV12-3 or TRBV12-4 to TRBJ2-1, with no clear D. Between the trimmed V and J ends, which lost 3 bases and 6 bases, there was a span of 0 bases. The CDR3 has 10 residues. Here the CDR3 DNA reads TGTGCCAGCAGTTTCAATGAGCAGTTCTTC. Its translation is CASSFNEQFF.

V is TRBV19 and J is TRBJ2-1; D is possibly TRBD2 (7 bases). The CDR3 loop spans 16 amino acids. Germline V gene data show CDR1 as LNHDA and CDR2 as SQIVND (reference sequence). Trimming left V 6 bases short and J 7 bases short, with 22 bases between. CDR3 amino acids: CASSLLGGTIRNEQFF. CDR3 bases: TGTGCCAGTAGCTTATTGGGGGGGACAATCCGGAATGAGCAGTTCTTC.

V gene TRBV7-8 combines with J gene TRBJ2-1; D unresolved. The CDR3 is made up of 13 amino acids. The V gene's germline CDR1 is SGHVS and CDR2 FQNEAQ. Trimming stripped 1 base from V and 7 bases from J, with 8 bases between. DNA for the CDR3: TGTGCCAGCAGCTTAGTGCGTATAAATGAGCAGTTCTTC. Protein: CASSLVRINEQFF.

The chain has TRBV3-1 (or the pseudogene TRBV3-2) and TRBJ1-2; D might be TRBD1 (5 bases). Trimming pared 3 bases from V and 7 bases from J, leaving 12 bases between. Germline V gene lookup returns CDR1 LGHDT and CDR2 YNNKEL (reference sequence). CDR3 length equals 13 residues. The CDR3 coding sequence is TGTGCCAGCAGCCAGGGGGGTCTCTCTGGCTACACCTTC. Its protein product is CASSQGGLSGYTF.

The chain employs TRBV18 and TRBJ2-1; D not certain. V was trimmed by 1 base and J by 4 bases, leaving 14 bases between them. CDR1 KGHSH and CDR2 LQKENI come from the germline V gene. This CDR3 has 16 residues. The CDR3, as DNA: TGTGCCAGCTCACCACGGAGCAACTCCGCGTACAATGAGCAGTTCTTC. It encodes CASSPRSNSAYNEQFF. Complete variable domain (other parts from reference TRBV18 and TRBJ2-1): NAGVMQNPRHLVRRRGQEARLRCSPMKGHSHVYWYRQLPEEGLKFMVYLQKENIIDESGMPKERFSAEFPKEGPSILRIQQVVRGDSAAYFCASSPRSNSAYNEQFFGPGTRLTVL.

The chain is built from TRBV4-1 and TRBJ2-7; TRBD2 matches 12 bases. J lost 4 bases, V lost 2 bases, and 3 bases had no gene match. CDR1 is MGHRA, CDR2 YSYEKL, per germline. The CDR3 length is 15 residues. The CDR3 DNA follows: TGCGCCAGCAGCCAAACCGGGACTAGCGGGTACGAGCAGTACTTC. It is translated as CASSQTGTSGYEQYF.

The V and J genes are TRBV19 and TRBJ2-7, with TRBD2 matching over 8 bases. Germline V gene sequence: CDR1 LNHDA, CDR2 SQIVND (reference sequence). V lost 5 bases, J lost 2 bases, and 8 bases stayed unmatched. The CDR3 spans 15 residues. This chain's CDR3 is CASSQTGTRTYEQYF. Here the CDR3 DNA reads TGTGCCAGTAGTCAGACCGGGACTAGAACCTACGAGCAGTACTTC.